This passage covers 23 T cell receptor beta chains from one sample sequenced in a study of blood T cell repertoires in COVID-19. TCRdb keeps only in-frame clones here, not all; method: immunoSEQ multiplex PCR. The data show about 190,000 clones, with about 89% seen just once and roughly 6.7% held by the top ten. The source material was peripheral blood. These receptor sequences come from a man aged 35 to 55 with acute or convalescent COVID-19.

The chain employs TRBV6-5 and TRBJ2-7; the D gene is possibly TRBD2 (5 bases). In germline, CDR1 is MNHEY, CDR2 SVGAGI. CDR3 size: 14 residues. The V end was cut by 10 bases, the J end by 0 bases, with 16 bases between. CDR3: CATRTSGSSYEQYF. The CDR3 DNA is TGTGCCACCAGGACCTCGGGGAGCTCCTACGAGCAGTACTTC.

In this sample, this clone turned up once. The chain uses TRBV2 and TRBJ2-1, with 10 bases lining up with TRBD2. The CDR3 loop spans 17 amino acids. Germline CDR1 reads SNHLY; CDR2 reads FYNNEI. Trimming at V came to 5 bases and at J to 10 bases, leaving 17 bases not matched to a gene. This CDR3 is CASSLLGQRGGPGEQFF. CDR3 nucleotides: TGTGCCAGCAGTCTATTGGGTCAGCGGGGGGGCCCGGGGGAGCAGTTCTTC. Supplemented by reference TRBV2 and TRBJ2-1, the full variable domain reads EPEVTQTPSHQVTQMGQEVILRCVPISNHLYFYWYRQILGQKVEFLVSFYNNEISEKSEIFDDQFSVERPDGSNFTLKIRSTKLEDSAMYFCASSLLGQRGGPGEQFFGPGTRLTVL.

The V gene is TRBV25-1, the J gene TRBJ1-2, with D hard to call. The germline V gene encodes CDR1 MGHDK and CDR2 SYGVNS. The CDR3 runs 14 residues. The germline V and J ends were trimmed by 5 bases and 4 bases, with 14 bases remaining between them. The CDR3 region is CASSPPQNVYGYTF. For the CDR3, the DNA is TGTGCCAGCAGTCCCCCCCAGAATGTCTATGGCTACACCTTC.

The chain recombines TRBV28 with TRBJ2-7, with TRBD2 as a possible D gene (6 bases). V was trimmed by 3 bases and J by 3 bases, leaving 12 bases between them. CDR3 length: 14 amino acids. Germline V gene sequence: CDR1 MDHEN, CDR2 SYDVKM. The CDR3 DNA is TGTGCCAGCAGTTTGAGAGGAGGGTTCTACGAGCAGTACTTC. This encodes CASSLRGGFYEQYF.

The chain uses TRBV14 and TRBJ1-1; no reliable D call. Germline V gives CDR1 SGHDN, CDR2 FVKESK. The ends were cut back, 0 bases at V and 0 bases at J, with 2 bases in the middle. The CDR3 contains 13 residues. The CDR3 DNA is TGTGCCAGCAGCCAAGACTTGAACACTGAAGCTTTCTTT. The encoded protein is CASSQDLNTEAFF. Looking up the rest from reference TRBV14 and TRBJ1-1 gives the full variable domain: EAGVTQFPSHSVIEKGQTVTLRCDPISGHDNLYWYRRVMGKEIKFLLHFVKESKQDESGMPNNRFLAERTGGTYSTLKVQPAELEDSGVYFCASSQDLNTEAFFGQGTRLTVV.

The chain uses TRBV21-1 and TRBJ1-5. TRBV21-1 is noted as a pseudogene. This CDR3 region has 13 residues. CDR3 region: CASSKTPGRPQHF. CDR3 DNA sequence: TGTGCCAGCAGCAAAACCCCCGGGAGGCCCCAGCATTTT.

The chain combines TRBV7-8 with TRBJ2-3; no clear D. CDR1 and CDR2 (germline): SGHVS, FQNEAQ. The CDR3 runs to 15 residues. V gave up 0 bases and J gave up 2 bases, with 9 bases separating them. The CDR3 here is CASSLAVADTDTQYF. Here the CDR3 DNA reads TGTGCCAGCAGCTTAGCGGTCGCAGACACAGATACGCAGTATTTT.

The CDR3 DNA follows: TGCGCCAGCAGTGCCGGGGGGGAGCTGTTTTTT. Translation gives CASSAGGELFF. The chain combines TRBV10-1 with TRBJ2-2; no clear D. This CDR3 has 11 residues. Trimming left V 4 bases short and J 8 bases short, with 5 bases between. CDR1 WNHNN and CDR2 SYGVQD come from the germline V gene (reference sequence).

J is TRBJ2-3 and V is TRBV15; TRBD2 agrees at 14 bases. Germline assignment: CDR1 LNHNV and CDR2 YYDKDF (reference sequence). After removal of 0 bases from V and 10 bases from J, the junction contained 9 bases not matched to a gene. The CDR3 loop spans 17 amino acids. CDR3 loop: CATSRDTTSGGANPQYF. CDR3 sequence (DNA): TGTGCCACCAGCAGAGACACGACTAGCGGGGGGGCCAATCCGCAGTATTTT. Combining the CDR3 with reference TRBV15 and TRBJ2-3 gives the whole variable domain DAMVIQNPRYQVTQFGKPVTLSCSQTLNHNVMYWYQQKSSQAPKLLFHYYDKDFNNEADTPDNFQSRRPNTSFCFLDIRSPGLGDTAMYLCATSRDTTSGGANPQYFGPGTRLTVL.

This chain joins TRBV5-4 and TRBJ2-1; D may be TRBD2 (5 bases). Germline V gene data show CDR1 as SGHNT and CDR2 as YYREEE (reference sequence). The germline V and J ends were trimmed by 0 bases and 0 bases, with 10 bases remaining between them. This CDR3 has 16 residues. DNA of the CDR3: TGTGCCAGCAGCTTGGGAGGGCAGGTCTCCTACAATGAGCAGTTCTTC. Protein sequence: CASSLGGQVSYNEQFF.

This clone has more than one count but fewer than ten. The DNA for the CDR3 is TGTGCCAGCAGAATATTCGGCCTAGCGGGGGGCCAAGAGACCCAGTACTTC. Its translation: CASRIFGLAGGQETQYF. The V call is TRBV7-2, the J call TRBJ2-5; 11 bases fit TRBD2. V shed 6 bases, J shed 1 base, and the junction held 10 bases outside the gene matches. Germline CDR1 reads SGHTA; CDR2 reads FQGNSA. The CDR3 sequence is 17 residues long.

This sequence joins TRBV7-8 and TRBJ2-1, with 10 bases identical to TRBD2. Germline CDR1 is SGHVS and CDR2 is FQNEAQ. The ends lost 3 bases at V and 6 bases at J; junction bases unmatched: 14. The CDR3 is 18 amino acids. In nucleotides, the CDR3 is TGTGCCAGCAGCTTCGCCATAATAGCGGGGGGTTCGGGCAATGAGCAGTTCTTC. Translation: CASSFAIIAGGSGNEQFF. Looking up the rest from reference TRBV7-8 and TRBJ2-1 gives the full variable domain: GAGVSQSPRYKVAKRGQDVALRCDPISGHVSLFWYQQALGQGPEFLTYFQNEAQLDKSGLPSDRFFAERPEGSVSTLKIQRTQQEDSAVYLCASSFAIIAGGSGNEQFFGPGTRLTVL.

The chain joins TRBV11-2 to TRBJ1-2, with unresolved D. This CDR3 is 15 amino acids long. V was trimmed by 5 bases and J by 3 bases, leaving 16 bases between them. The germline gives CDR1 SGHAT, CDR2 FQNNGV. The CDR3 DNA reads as TGTGCCAGCAGCCCCGAGAGGTTCGGGTACTATGGCTACACCTTC. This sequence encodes CASSPERFGYYGYTF.

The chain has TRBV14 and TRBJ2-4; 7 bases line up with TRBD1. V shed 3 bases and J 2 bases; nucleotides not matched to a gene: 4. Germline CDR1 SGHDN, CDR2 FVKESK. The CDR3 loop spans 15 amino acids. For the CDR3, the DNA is TGTGCCAGCAGCCAGAGACAGGGATCCAAAAACATTCAGTACTTC. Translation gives CASSQRQGSKNIQYF. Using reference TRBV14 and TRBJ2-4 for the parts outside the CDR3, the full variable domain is EAGVTQFPSHSVIEKGQTVTLRCDPISGHDNLYWYRRVMGKEIKFLLHFVKESKQDESGMPNNRFLAERTGGTYSTLKVQPAELEDSGVYFCASSQRQGSKNIQYFGAGTRLSVL.

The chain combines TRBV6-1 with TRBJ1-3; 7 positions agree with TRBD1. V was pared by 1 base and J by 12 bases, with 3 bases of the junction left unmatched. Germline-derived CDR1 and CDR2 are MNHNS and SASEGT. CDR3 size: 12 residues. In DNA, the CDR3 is TGTGCCAGCAGTGAAGAAGGGACAGACATATATTTT. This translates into CASSEEGTDIYF.

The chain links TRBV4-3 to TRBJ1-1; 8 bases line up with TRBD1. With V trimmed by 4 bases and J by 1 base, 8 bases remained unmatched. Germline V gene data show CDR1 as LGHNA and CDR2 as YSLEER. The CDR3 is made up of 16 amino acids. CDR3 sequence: CASSRITGGTNTEAFF. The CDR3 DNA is TGCGCCAGCAGCCGCATTACAGGGGGAACGAACACTGAAGCTTTCTTT.

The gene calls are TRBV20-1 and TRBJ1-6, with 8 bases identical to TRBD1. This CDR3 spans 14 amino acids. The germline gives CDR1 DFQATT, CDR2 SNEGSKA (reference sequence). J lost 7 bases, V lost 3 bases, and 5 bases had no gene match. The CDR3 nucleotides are TGCAGTGCTAGTCCGAACAGGGGGAATTCACCCCTCCACTTT. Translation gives CSASPNRGNSPLHF.

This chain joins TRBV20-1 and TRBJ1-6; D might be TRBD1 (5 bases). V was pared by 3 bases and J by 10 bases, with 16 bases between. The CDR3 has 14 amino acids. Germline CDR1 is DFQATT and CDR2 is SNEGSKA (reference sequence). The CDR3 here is CSASLDSPESPLHF. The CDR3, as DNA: TGCAGTGCTAGTCTAGACAGCCCCGAATCACCCCTCCACTTT.

The CDR3: CASSQTGGANTEAFF. For the CDR3, the DNA is TGCGCCAGCAGCCAGACAGGGGGCGCGAACACTGAAGCTTTCTTT. V gene TRBV5-1 combines with J gene TRBJ1-1; 10 bases align to TRBD1. V lost 4 bases, J lost 1 base, and 4 bases stayed unmatched. This CDR3 spans 15 amino acids. Germline V gives CDR1 SGHRS, CDR2 YFSETQ. The whole variable domain, remainder taken from reference TRBV5-1 and TRBJ1-1, is KAGVTQTPRYLIKTRGQQVTLSCSPISGHRSVSWYQQTPGQGLQFLFEYFSETQRNKGNFPGRFSGRQFSNSRSEMNVSTLELGDSALYLCASSQTGGANTEAFFGQGTRLTVV.

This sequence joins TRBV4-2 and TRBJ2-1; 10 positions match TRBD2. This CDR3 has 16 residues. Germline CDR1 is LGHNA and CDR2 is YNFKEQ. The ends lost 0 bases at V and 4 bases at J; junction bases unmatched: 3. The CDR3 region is CASSQDGLADYNEQFF. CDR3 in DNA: TGTGCCAGCAGCCAAGATGGACTAGCGGATTACAATGAGCAGTTCTTC.

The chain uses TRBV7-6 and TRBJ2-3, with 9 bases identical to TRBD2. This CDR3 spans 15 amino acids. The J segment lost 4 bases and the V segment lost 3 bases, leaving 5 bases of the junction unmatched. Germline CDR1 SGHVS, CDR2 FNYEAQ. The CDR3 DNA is TGTGCCAGCAGCTTGGCGGGGGGGCTAGCAGATACGCAGTATTTT. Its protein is CASSLAGGLADTQYF. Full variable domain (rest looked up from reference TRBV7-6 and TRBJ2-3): GAGVSQSPRYKVTKRGQDVALRCDPISGHVSLYWYRQALGQGPEFLTYFNYEAQQDKSGLPNDRFSAERPEGSISTLTIQRTEQRDSAMYRCASSLAGGLADTQYFGPGTRLTVL.

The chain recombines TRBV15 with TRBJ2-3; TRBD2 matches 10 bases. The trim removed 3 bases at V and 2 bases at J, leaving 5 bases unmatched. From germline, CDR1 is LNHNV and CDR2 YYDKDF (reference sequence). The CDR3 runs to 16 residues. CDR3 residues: CATSSNLAGATDTQYF. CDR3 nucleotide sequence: TGTGCCACCAGCAGTAACCTAGCGGGGGCCACAGATACGCAGTATTTT.

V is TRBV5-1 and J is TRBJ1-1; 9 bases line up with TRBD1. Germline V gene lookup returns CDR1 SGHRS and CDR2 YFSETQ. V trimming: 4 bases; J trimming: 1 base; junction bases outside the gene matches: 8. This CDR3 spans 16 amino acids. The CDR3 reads CASSPHRGQQNTEAFF. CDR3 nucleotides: TGCGCCAGCAGCCCCCACAGGGGGCAACAGAACACTGAAGCTTTCTTT.